Presented here are 24 T cell receptor beta chains from one specimen sequenced in a study of regulatory dendritic cells for organ transplantation. Libraries were prepared by immunoSEQ multiplex PCR; TCRdb keeps only in-frame clonotypes and omits some of them. Of 11,000 or so clones in the sample, around 92% were seen once. The antigens these receptors bind are not known. Allogeneic regulatory or mature dendritic cells were co-cultured for 5 days with CFSE-labeled sorted T cells at 1:10. Source material: naive CD8+ T cells from blood cultured with dendritic cells. The subset: CD45RA+ naive T cells. The receptors were gathered from a human donor in good health.

The chain links TRBV9 to TRBJ2-1; perhaps TRBD2 as D (5 bases). Trimming took 0 bases from V and 7 from J, leaving 8 bases between them. CDR1 is SGDLS and CDR2 is YYNGEE in the germline V gene. The CDR3 covers 13 residues. DNA for the CDR3: TGTGCCAGCAGCGTAGGGGAGTGGAATGAGCAGTTCTTC. Amino acids: CASSVGEWNEQFF.

The J gene is TRBJ2-7, the V gene TRBV7-2, with TRBD2 as a possible D gene (6 bases). In germline, CDR1 is SGHTA, CDR2 FQGNSA. V dropped 8 bases and J dropped 1 base, with 9 bases sitting between them. The CDR3 is made up of 12 amino acids. CDR3 DNA: TGTGCCAGCGGGACTCCGTCCTACGAGCAGTACTTC. It translates to CASGTPSYEQYF.

The chain recombines TRBV16 with TRBJ1-1; possible D gene TRBD1, 6 bases. The CDR3 length is 14 residues. The ends were cut back, 1 base at V and 5 bases at J, with 11 bases in the middle. Per germline, CDR1 KGHSY and CDR2 FQNENV. The CDR3 is CASSQYVGGTEAFF. For the CDR3, the DNA is TGTGCCAGCAGCCAATACGTAGGGGGGACTGAAGCTTTCTTT.

A word on this clone: The junction shows a germline mismatch at one end, possibly a read error. The same CDR3 also results from other DNA sequences found in this sample. This rearrangement joins TRBV4-3 to TRBJ1-1; the D is unclear. Germline V gene lookup returns CDR1 LGHNA and CDR2 YSLEER. The CDR3 consists of 16 residues. The CDR3 loop reads CASSQDRGRENTEAFF. The DNA for the CDR3 is TGCGCCAGCAGCCAAGACCGTGGAAGAGAGAACACTGAGGCTTTCTTT.

V is TRBV30 and J is TRBJ1-3, with TRBD1 matching over 8 bases. CDR1 GTSNPN and CDR2 SVGIG come from the germline V gene (reference sequence). This CDR3 comprises 17 residues. V was pared by 2 bases and J by 1 base, with 10 bases of the junction left unmatched. The CDR3 DNA is TGTGCCTGGAGTCCTCCCGACAGGGGAATTTCTGGAAACACCATATATTTT. Translated, it gives CAWSPPDRGISGNTIYF.

This chain uses TRBV5-4 with TRBJ1-1; D might be TRBD1 (6 bases). The germline V gene encodes CDR1 SGHNT and CDR2 YYREEE (reference sequence). The CDR3 spans 14 residues. Trimming left V 1 base short and J 4 bases short, with 11 bases between. The CDR3 DNA sequence: TGTGCCAGCAGCTTGAGTACAGGGCGCACTGAAGCTTTCTTT. Translated: CASSLSTGRTEAFF.

J is TRBJ2-5 and V is TRBV5-4, with D perhaps matching TRBD2 (5 bases). CDR3 length equals 14 residues. Trimming removed 5 bases from V and 5 bases from J, with 16 bases in between. From germline, CDR1 is SGHNT and CDR2 YYREEE (reference sequence). The CDR3 here is CASSSRTRGETQYF. The CDR3 bases are TGTGCCAGCAGTTCCCGCACCCGAGGGGAGACCCAGTACTTC.

This clone was seen only once. The chain combines TRBV11-1 with TRBJ2-5, with D hard to call. This CDR3 is built from 15 residues. Germline-derived CDR1 and CDR2 are SGHAT and FQDESV (reference sequence). The germline V and J ends were trimmed by 1 base and 2 bases, with 11 bases remaining between them. The CDR3 DNA follows: TGTGCCAGCAGCTTAGTAGGGTCTCAACAAGAGACCCAGTACTTC. This encodes CASSLVGSQQETQYF.

V is TRBV27 and J is TRBJ2-7; D possibly uses TRBD1 or TRBD2 (5 bases each). This CDR3 is built from 12 residues. Germline CDR1 and CDR2: MNHEY and SMNVEV (reference sequence). V was trimmed by 6 bases and J by 4 bases, leaving 10 bases between them. This CDR3 reads CASSGTGYEQYF. CDR3 bases: TGTGCCAGCAGCGGGACGGGTTACGAGCAGTACTTC.

V is TRBV29-1 and J is TRBJ2-3; no clear D. The CDR3 sequence is 14 residues long. CDR1 is SQVTM, CDR2 ANQGSEA, per germline. V shed 6 bases and J shed 0 bases, with 13 bases lying between them. The CDR3 sequence: CSVGGRPSTDTQYF. In DNA form, the CDR3 reads TGCAGCGTAGGCGGAAGACCTAGCACAGATACGCAGTATTTT.

The chain couples TRBV11-2 to TRBJ2-7; TRBD1 agrees at 7 bases. CDR3 length: 11 residues. After removal of 10 bases from V and 7 bases from J, the junction contained 7 bases not matched to a gene. The germline V gene has CDR1 SGHAT and CDR2 FQNNGV. CDR3 residues: CAIEGAGEQYF. For the CDR3, the DNA is TGTGCCATTGAGGGGGCGGGTGAGCAGTACTTC.

The rearrangement uses TRBV18 and TRBJ2-7, with a weak D call TRBD1 (5 bases). The germline gives CDR1 KGHSH, CDR2 LQKENI. This CDR3 is 15 amino acids long. The V and J ends lost 3 bases and 2 bases respectively, with 14 bases between them. CDR3 region: CASSPTDDATYEQYF. CDR3 coding DNA: TGTGCCAGCTCACCGACAGATGATGCGACCTACGAGCAGTACTTC. Together with reference TRBV18 and TRBJ2-7, the CDR3 gives the full variable domain: NAGVMQNPRHLVRRRGQEARLRCSPMKGHSHVYWYRQLPEEGLKFMVYLQKENIIDESGMPKERFSAEFPKEGPSILRIQQVVRGDSAAYFCASSPTDDATYEQYFGPGTRLTVT.

This clone came up once. V usage is TRBV4-1 and J usage is TRBJ2-7; 7 nucleotides agree with TRBD1. V lost 5 bases, J lost 2 bases, and 9 bases stayed unmatched. This CDR3 has 15 residues. CDR1 is MGHRA, CDR2 YSYEKL, per germline. CDR3 bases: TGCGCCAGCAGCGTACGGGACAGTACTGCCTACGAGCAGTACTTC. Its translation is CASSVRDSTAYEQYF.

CDR3: CASSEWGVEAFF. As DNA, the CDR3 is TGTGCCAGCAGTGAGTGGGGAGTTGAAGCTTTCTTT. The J gene is TRBJ1-1, the V gene TRBV2; D unresolved. There are 12 residues in the CDR3. Germline lookup yields CDR1 SNHLY and CDR2 FYNNEI. V lost 3 bases and J 7 bases, leaving 9 bases between the germline ends.

Comments on this clone: The junction shows a germline mismatch at one end, possibly a read error. The chain employs TRBV18 and TRBJ2-6; tentatively, D is TRBD1 (5 bases). Germline V gene lookup returns CDR1 KGHSH and CDR2 LQKENI. CDR3 length equals 18 residues. The CDR3 region is CASSGVEDIQSRANILTF. The CDR3 DNA is TGTGCCAGCTCAGGTGTTGAGGACATACAAAGTCGGGCCAACATCCTGACTTTC.

Notes on this clone: A read error may produce the germline difference seen at one junction end. This chain joins TRBV7-7 and TRBJ2-5; 12 bases are shared with TRBD2. The closer fit of TRBJ2-7 to the DNA end suggests the J call may be wrong. The CDR3 is 19 residues long. Germline lookup yields CDR1 SSHAT and CDR2 FNYEAQ (reference sequence). The CDR3 DNA is TGTGCTAGCAGCTTTCGGATATTGACTAGCGGGAGTATCGCCTGCGAGCAGTACTTC. Translation gives CASSFRILTSGSIACEQYF.

The rearrangement links TRBV4-1 to TRBJ1-1; D is undetermined. Germline loops: CDR1 MGHRA, CDR2 YSYEKL. Trimming took 1 base from V and 6 from J, leaving 9 bases between them. The CDR3 covers 13 residues. CDR3 region: CASSQGLMPEAFF. CDR3 coding DNA: TGCGCCAGCAGCCAAGGTCTAATGCCTGAAGCTTTCTTT.

The rearrangement joins TRBV5-1 to TRBJ2-1; no clear D gene. The CDR3 has 12 amino acids. Germline-derived CDR1 and CDR2 are SGHRS and YFSETQ. V was clipped by 1 base and J by 6 bases, with 5 bases between them. CDR3 protein: CASSLFGNEQFF. The CDR3 nucleotides read TGCGCCAGCAGCTTGTTCGGCAATGAGCAGTTCTTC.

The chain combines TRBV28 with TRBJ1-4; perhaps TRBD1 as D (6 bases). This CDR3 has 14 residues. V gave up 1 base and J gave up 6 bases, with 9 bases separating them. Germline CDR1 reads MDHEN; CDR2 reads SYDVKM. The CDR3 bases are TGTGCCAGCAGTTTATCAGGGACATATGAAAAACTGTTTTTT. The encoded protein is CASSLSGTYEKLFF. Filled out from reference TRBV28 and TRBJ1-4, the complete variable domain reads DVKVTQSSRYLVKRTGEKVFLECVQDMDHENMFWYRQDPGLGLRLIYFSYDVKMKEKGDIPEGYSVSREKKERFSLILESASTNQTSMYLCASSLSGTYEKLFFGSGTQLSVL.

The V and J genes are TRBV4-2 and TRBJ2-3, with TRBD2 matching over 7 bases. The CDR3 consists of 17 residues. With 4 bases clipped from V and 0 bases from J, the junction kept 10 bases outside the gene matches. Germline CDR1 is LGHNA and CDR2 is YNFKEQ. The CDR3 bases are TGTGCCAGCAGCCCTCAAATGGGAGGGGTCAGCACAGATACGCAGTATTTT. Translation: CASSPQMGGVSTDTQYF.

V is TRBV4-1 and J is TRBJ2-7, with 9 positions matching TRBD2. Per germline, CDR1 MGHRA and CDR2 YSYEKL. Trimming removed 3 bases from V and 3 bases from J; junction bases left unmatched: 6. This CDR3 has 15 amino acids. The CDR3 is CASSQVAGDLYEQYF. CDR3 nucleotide sequence: TGCGCCAGCAGCCAGGTAGCGGGGGACCTCTACGAGCAGTACTTC.

The chain combines TRBV19 with TRBJ1-5, with a possible D match to TRBD1 (5 bases). V dropped 6 bases and J dropped 3 bases, with 21 bases sitting between them. Germline-derived CDR1 and CDR2 are LNHDA and SQIVND (reference sequence). The CDR3 runs to 17 residues. Written as DNA, the CDR3 is TGTGCCAGTAGGAACCTCAGGGCGGGGAGGGACAATCAGCCCCAGCATTTT. Its translation: CASRNLRAGRDNQPQHF.

This sequence joins TRBV7-8 and TRBJ2-5, with D perhaps matching TRBD1 (5 bases). The germline V gene encodes CDR1 SGHVS and CDR2 FQNEAQ. V lost 1 base and J 2 bases, leaving 17 bases between the germline ends. The CDR3 is made up of 17 amino acids. The CDR3 loop reads CASSLVVRRTLQETQYF. Here the CDR3 DNA reads TGTGCCAGCAGCTTAGTTGTGAGGCGGACACTACAAGAGACCCAGTACTTC.

The genes are TRBV9 and TRBJ1-1, with 7 bases matching TRBD1. In germline, CDR1 is SGDLS, CDR2 YYNGEE. V lost 0 bases to trimming and J lost 10 bases; unmatched junction nucleotides: 6. The CDR3 runs to 13 residues. CDR3 bases: TGTGCCAGCAGCGTAGAGGGGGCGCGGGTAGCTTTCTTT. Its protein is CASSVEGARVAFF. Filled out from reference TRBV9 and TRBJ1-1, the complete variable domain reads DSGVTQTPKHLITATGQRVTLRCSPRSGDLSVYWYQQSLDQGLQFLIQYYNGEERAKGNILERFSAQQFPDLHSELNLSSLELGDSALYFCASSVEGARVAFFGQGTRLTVV.